Each of the 14 T cell receptor beta chains below was sequenced from the same sample in a study of blood T cell repertoires in COVID-19. Method: immunoSEQ multiplex PCR; TCRdb's copy keeps in-frame clones and lacks some. This table holds approximately 30,000 clones, 75% to 95% found once. The sequenced sample consisted of peripheral blood. Receptor source: a human donor with active COVID-19. The donor label of this sample is uncertain.

This sequence joins TRBV5-4 and TRBJ2-5, with 7 bases aligning to TRBD2. The CDR3 spans 15 residues. With V trimmed by 4 bases and J by 0 bases, 6 bases remained unmatched. CDR1 and CDR2 from the germline V gene are SGHNT and YYREEE (reference sequence). The DNA for the CDR3 is TGTGCCAGCAGCCCAAGCGGGATTTACCAAGAGACCCAGTACTTC. Translation: CASSPSGIYQETQYF. The variable domain in full, with the rest retrieved from reference TRBV5-4 and TRBJ2-5, is ETGVTQSPTHLIKTRGQQVTLRCSSQSGHNTVSWYQQALGQGPQFIFQYYREEENGRGNFPPRFSGLQFPNYSSELNVNALELDDSALYLCASSPSGIYQETQYFGPGTRLLVL.

The chain has TRBV2 and TRBJ1-1, with D perhaps matching TRBD1 (6 bases). The CDR3 runs 14 residues. Trimming took off 6 bases at V and 1 base at J, with 12 bases between the two ends. Germline CDR1 SNHLY, CDR2 FYNNEI. The CDR3 sequence: CASRPLGGNTEAFF. The CDR3 nucleotides read TGTGCCAGCAGACCCTTAGGGGGGAACACTGAAGCTTTCTTT.

CDR3 sequence: CASSDLLRGQGGHTIYF. DNA for the CDR3: TGTGCCAGCAGTGACCTTCTTCGCGGACAGGGCGGCCACACCATATATTTT. This chain uses TRBV6-4 with TRBJ1-3, with 8 bases identical to TRBD1. This CDR3 contains 17 residues. With V trimmed by 2 bases and J by 8 bases, 14 bases remained unmatched. Germline-derived CDR1 and CDR2 are MRHNA and SNTAGT.

This rearrangement joins TRBV7-7 to TRBJ2-1, with 7 positions matching TRBD2. The CDR3 totals 13 residues. The junction had 2 bases not matched to a gene; V was cut back by 1 base and J by 8 bases. Germline CDR1 and CDR2: SSHAT and FNYEAQ (reference sequence). Here the CDR3 reads CASSLVTSDEQFF. CDR3 DNA sequence: TGTGCCAGCAGCTTAGTAACTAGCGATGAGCAGTTCTTC.

This clone has only a few counts. The rearrangement links TRBV11-2 to TRBJ2-1; no clear D. V was pared by 3 bases and J by 7 bases, with 4 bases between. Germline-derived CDR1 and CDR2 are SGHAT and FQNNGV. The CDR3 runs to 11 residues. The CDR3 bases are TGTGCCAGCAGCTTCAGAAATGAGCAGTTCTTC. It yields the protein CASSFRNEQFF.

In this sample, this clone turned up once. The V call is TRBV2, the J call TRBJ2-5; TRBD2 matches at 7 bases. Looked up from germline, CDR1 is SNHLY and CDR2 is FYNNEI. J gave up 5 bases and V 1 base, and 1 base lay outside the gene matches. CDR3 size: 13 residues. In DNA form, the CDR3 reads TGTGCCAGCAGTGAAGGGGGAGGGGAGACCCAGTACTTC. Translation gives CASSEGGGETQYF.

This clone was seen a single time. This chain joins TRBV4-1 and TRBJ1-2, with D perhaps matching TRBD1 (5 bases). From germline, CDR1 is MGHRA and CDR2 YSYEKL. CDR3 length: 15 residues. Trimming took off 0 bases at V and 2 bases at J, with 10 bases between the two ends. CDR3 nucleotide sequence: TGCGCCAGCAGCCAAGATCCAGGGATGAACTATGGCTACACCTTC. This codes for CASSQDPGMNYGYTF.

The rearrangement joins TRBV5-1 to TRBJ1-2; D gene unclear. Germline V gene data show CDR1 as SGHRS and CDR2 as YFSETQ. Trimming pared 0 bases from V and 4 bases from J, leaving 13 bases between. The CDR3 is 15 amino acids. DNA for the CDR3: TGCGCCAGCAGCTTGGCCGGCGCGACAACCTATGGCTACACCTTC. Its translation is CASSLAGATTYGYTF.

The chain recombines TRBV3-1 (or the pseudogene TRBV3-2) with TRBJ2-1; D is ambiguous. This CDR3 contains 14 residues. The germline V gene encodes CDR1 LGHDT and CDR2 YNNKEL (reference sequence). The ends were cut back, 0 bases at V and 7 bases at J, with 10 bases in the middle. The CDR3, as DNA: TGTGCCAGCAGCCAAGACCTAGTTGCGAATGAGCAGTTCTTC. It codes for CASSQDLVANEQFF.

This chain joins TRBV2 and TRBJ1-4; D uncertain. V gave up 5 bases and J gave up 0 bases, with 7 bases separating them. This CDR3 comprises 14 residues. The germline V gene has CDR1 SNHLY and CDR2 FYNNEI. The CDR3 nucleotides read TGTGCCAGCAGTTTCACAACAACTAATGAAAAACTGTTTTTT. Its protein product is CASSFTTTNEKLFF.

The V gene is TRBV19, the J gene TRBJ2-7; 8 nucleotides align to TRBD2. This CDR3 contains 14 residues. The germline CDR1 and CDR2 sequences are LNHDA and SQIVND (reference sequence). V dropped 1 base and J dropped 3; count of bases not matched to a gene: 2. CDR3 in DNA: TGTGCCAGTAGTATAGGGACTAGCAGCTACGAGCAGTACTTC. Translating it yields CASSIGTSSYEQYF.

This chain joins TRBV11-2 and TRBJ1-2, with D unclear. CDR1 is SGHAT and CDR2 is FQNNGV in the germline V gene. Trimming took off 0 bases at V and 6 bases at J, with 14 bases between the two ends. The CDR3 has 15 amino acids. The CDR3 is CASSLDRQLLDGYTF. CDR3 bases: TGTGCCAGCAGCTTAGACAGGCAGCTCCTCGATGGCTACACCTTC.

This rearrangement joins TRBV9 to TRBJ2-1; the match to TRBD2 covers 9 bases. Germline-derived CDR1 and CDR2 are SGDLS and YYNGEE. This CDR3 spans 15 amino acids. With V trimmed by 3 bases and J by 6 bases, 7 bases remained unmatched. The CDR3 spells CASSDPSGAINEQFF. The CDR3 DNA sequence: TGTGCCAGCAGCGACCCTAGCGGGGCCATCAATGAGCAGTTCTTC.

V and J are TRBV7-2 and TRBJ2-5, with 8 positions matching TRBD2. With V trimmed by 1 base and J by 2 bases, 9 bases remained unmatched. Per the germline V gene, CDR1 is SGHTA and CDR2 is FQGNSA. The CDR3 totals 17 residues. The CDR3 nucleotides are TGTGCCAGCAGCTTAGGAATCGGGGGGGCGGCTCAAGAGACCCAGTACTTC. Translating gives CASSLGIGGAAQETQYF.